This T cell receptor beta chain was captured in a study of blood T cell repertoires in COVID-19 (dated by TCRdb to the early 2020s). In terms of the full investigation: The collaborator samples originated in the United States, Italy and Spain and spanned the acute and convalescent phases of COVID-19. The dataset comprised deeply sampled blood TCRbeta repertoires from subjects exposed to, actively infected with, or recovered from COVID-19. Nearly every sample came with metadata listing a de-identified subject ID, COVID-19 status, age in years and sex. The prospective study material was composed of cDNA or gDNA derived from T cells, B-cell-depleted T cells, or PBMCs. The repertoires were made available in a free public database intended to serve as a resource for research on the immune response to SARS-CoV-2. The samples were drawn from the first 160 participants of the ongoing ImmuneRACE study and from 950 to 1,500 subjects provided by 6 global collaborators. Where available, HLA class I and class II types were obtained from metadata supplied by the sample provider rather than from assay-based typing. Broader findings and caveats from the paper: The amount of clinical and demographic metadata varied by source and participant and was provided uncurated.

With regard to this clone: Its target antigen remains unknown. No quality values exist for individual bases; no much larger clone is one base distant.

In Seattle, one collaborating source enrolled patients while the infection was active and tracked those patients longitudinally over the course of disease. Collaborating institutions collected whole blood in K2EDTA tubes following their own protocols. For TCRbeta analysis, collaborator samples were shipped as frozen whole blood, as isolated PBMCs, or as DNA extracted from either sample type. The immunoSEQ Assay, a bias-controlled multiplex PCR, was used to amplify TCRbeta CDR3 regions from genomic DNA. Per the original workflow: The number of nucleated cells in each sample was estimated from the amplification of reference gene primers within the assay. To quantify the absolute abundance of each unique TCRbeta CDR3 rearrangement, sequence reads were collapsed and filtered. For each sample, productive Simpson clonality was calculated as the square root of Simpson's diversity index over productive rearrangements. This is the immuneACCESS table as TCRdb keeps it, with only in-frame sequences that have V and J called. A part of the clones is gone; compared with another copy, unresolved V genes explain less than half, and the rest is unexplained. The V and J calls and the clone size are those of that table, but D and trimming were determined from the DNA. This sample gives approximately 330,000 clones in total; around 90% of them show up just once. The top ten clonotypes cover more than 0.85% of the sample.

Spanning cysteine to phenylalanine, the CDR3 consists of 15 amino acids. Only CDR3 DNA remains: 45 bases, in frame from the first base. From a lookup of the germline V gene (reference sequence), CDR1 and CDR2 are MNHEY and SMNVEV. V has 5 bases trimmed and J has 2 bases trimmed; junction bases matching no gene number 8. Recombination joined TRBV27 with TRBJ2-7, with 8 junctional bases fitting TRBD1. The material sequenced was peripheral blood. This clonotype was sampled from a woman aged 35 to 49 with COVID-19, enrolled during active disease. The DNA sequence is as follows: TGTGCCAGCAGTCCCCACCCGGGACAGGCCTACGAGCAGTACTTC. It translates to CASSPHPGQAYEQYF.